These 16 T cell receptor beta chains were all obtained from the same sample, sequenced in a study of T cells after yellow fever vaccination. Each CDR3 protein is one row after TCRdb ran MiXCR on the 5' RACE reads. The sample records just under 30,000 distinct CDR3 sequences, about 4.7% being singletons. The source was CD8+ T cells sorted from PBMCs, collected 10 days after the yellow fever booster vaccination. These TCRs come from a man under 40 who received the YFV17D yellow fever vaccine.

In this sample, this clonotype turned up many times. This chain links TRBV27 with TRBJ2-7; TRBD1 is a possible D gene (6 bases). Deletions cut 7 bases from V and 2 bases from J, with 12 bases between. This CDR3 has 13 amino acids. Germline CDR1 and CDR2: MNHEY and SMNVEV (reference sequence). DNA for the CDR3: TGTGCCAGCAAGTCAGGGGATACCTACGAGCAGTACTTC. Protein: CASKSGDTYEQYF.

This clonotype was detected ten times or more. CDR3 sequence (DNA): TGTGCCAGCAGCTCGCCCGGGGTCATCTCGTACGAGCAGTACTTC. This encodes CASSSPGVISYEQYF. This chain links TRBV7-2 with TRBJ2-7; perhaps TRBD2 as D (5 bases). V was trimmed by 4 bases and J by 4 bases, leaving 17 bases between them. The CDR3 runs 15 residues. Germline V CDR1 and CDR2: SGHTA, FQGNSA. Drawing the rest from reference TRBV7-2 and TRBJ2-7, the complete variable domain is GAGVSQSPSNKVTEKGKDVELRCDPISGHTALYWYRQSLGQGLEFLIYFQGNSAPDKSGLPSDRFSAERTGGSVSTLTIQRTQQEDSAVYLCASSSPGVISYEQYFGPGTRLTVT.

This clonotype is judged medium-sized. The CDR3 loop reads CASSPYTPSNEQFF. The CDR3 bases are TGTGCCAGCAGCCCTTATACTCCCTCCAATGAGCAGTTCTTC. This chain links TRBV4-2 with TRBJ2-1; no definite D call. This CDR3 region has 14 residues. With 4 bases removed from V and 6 bases from J, the gap between germline ends came to 13 bases. Germline-derived CDR1 and CDR2 are LGHNA and YNFKEQ.

This clonotype was recorded many times. This rearrangement joins TRBV20-1 to TRBJ2-1; 7 nucleotides align to TRBD2. The CDR3 totals 16 residues. The germline gives CDR1 DFQATT, CDR2 SNEGSKA (reference sequence). J gave up 0 bases and V 3 bases, and 8 bases lay outside the gene matches. CDR3 nucleotide sequence: TGCAGTGCTAGTAACGCGGGGGACTCCTCCTACAATGAGCAGTTCTTC. Translation gives CSASNAGDSSYNEQFF.

This clonotype occurred many times. The CDR3 bases are TGTGCCACCAGTGATTTAGCGGGAGGGAGTGCCGGGGAGCTGTTTTTT. Protein product: CATSDLAGGSAGELFF. This chain joins TRBV24-1 and TRBJ2-2; TRBD2 aligns across 10 bases. The length of the CDR3 is 16 residues. Germline V CDR1 and CDR2: KGHDR, SFDVKD. The V segment lost 1 base and the J segment 6 bases; nucleotides outside the gene matches: 4.

By share of the sample, this clonotype is medium-sized. The chain recombines TRBV7-2 with TRBJ2-1; weak D call: TRBD2 (6 bases). The germline V gene has CDR1 SGHTA and CDR2 FQGNSA. There are 16 residues in the CDR3. Deletions cut 0 bases from V and 2 bases from J, with 11 bases between. CDR3 bases: TGTGCCAGCAGCTTAGCGGCGGGATTTACCTACAATGAGCAGTTCTTC. This sequence encodes CASSLAAGFTYNEQFF.

Many counts were recorded for this clonotype. The chain couples TRBV29-1 to TRBJ2-6; TRBD1 might be the D (6 bases). The V end lost 6 bases, the J end lost 1 base, and 10 bases lay between the germline ends. Per germline, CDR1 SQVTM and CDR2 ANQGSEA. The CDR3 spans 14 residues. CDR3 in DNA: TGCAGCGTCCTAAGGGGGTCTGGGGCCAACGTCCTGACTTTC. The encoded protein is CSVLRGSGANVLTF.

This clonotype appeared many times. The genes are TRBV6-2 or TRBV6-3 and TRBJ2-3, with a tentative D call TRBD1 (5 bases). The germline CDR1 and CDR2 sequences are MNHEY and SVGEGT. The CDR3 loop spans 14 amino acids. V was pared by 5 bases and J by 4 bases, with 13 bases between. CDR3 residues: CASSTSWGPDTQYF. In DNA form, the CDR3 reads TGTGCCAGCAGTACCTCATGGGGCCCAGATACGCAGTATTTT.

This clonotype was counted at least ten times. V is TRBV12-3 or TRBV12-4 and J is TRBJ2-2; 9 bases are a match to TRBD1. The CDR3 is 15 residues long. After removal of 5 bases from V and 4 bases from J, the junction contained 5 bases not matched to a gene. This CDR3 is CASSPGTGITGELFF. In DNA, the CDR3 is TGTGCCAGCAGTCCCGGGACAGGGATCACCGGGGAGCTGTTTTTT.

This clonotype was seen ten or more times. The gene calls are TRBV27 and TRBJ2-6, with TRBD1 matching 8 bases. CDR1 MNHEY and CDR2 SMNVEV come from the germline V gene (reference sequence). Trimming cost V 5 bases and J 2 bases; bases outside gene matches: 8. This CDR3 is built from 17 residues. CDR3: CASSPGQVTTGANVLTF. Written as DNA, the CDR3 is TGTGCCAGCAGTCCGGGACAGGTGACGACTGGGGCCAACGTCCTGACTTTC. Complete variable domain (other parts from reference TRBV27 and TRBJ2-6): EAQVTQNPRYLITVTGKKLTVTCSQNMNHEYMSWYRQDPGLGLRQIYYSMNVEVTDKGDVPEGYKVSRKEKRNFPLILESPSPNQTSLYFCASSPGQVTTGANVLTFGAGSRLTVL.

This clonotype was detected ten times or more. The V gene is TRBV7-9, the J gene TRBJ2-1; D perhaps matches TRBD2 (6 bases). Germline V gene data show CDR1 as SEHNR and CDR2 as FQNEAQ (reference sequence). This CDR3 comprises 11 residues. The CDR3 protein is CVWRAGNEQFF. The CDR3 bases are TGTGTATGGAGGGCCGGGAATGAGCAGTTCTTC.

Many counts were recorded for this clonotype. The chain links TRBV11-2 to TRBJ2-1; 13 nucleotides align to TRBD2. The V gene end was trimmed by 5 bases and the J gene end by 4 bases; junction bases not matched to a gene: 5. This CDR3 region has 16 residues. Looked up from germline, CDR1 is SGHAT and CDR2 is FQNNGV. The DNA for the CDR3 is TGTGCCAGCAGCAAACCGGGACTAGCGGGGTACAATGAGCAGTTCTTC. It codes for CASSKPGLAGYNEQFF. The full variable domain, with the rest looked up from reference TRBV11-2 and TRBJ2-1, is EAGVAQSPRYKIIEKRQSVAFWCNPISGHATLYWYQQILGQGPKLLIQFQNNGVVDDSQLPKDRFSAERLKGVDSTLKIQPAKLEDSAVYLCASSKPGLAGYNEQFFGPGTRLTVL.

This clonotype was counted at least ten times. The chain links TRBV4-3 to TRBJ1-1; no reliable D call. Trimming removed 0 bases at V and 7 bases at J, with 9 bases between. Germline V gene data show CDR1 as LGHNA and CDR2 as YSLEER. The CDR3 runs 13 residues. The CDR3 loop reads CASSQERGGEAFF. The CDR3 region has the DNA TGCGCCAGCAGCCAAGAACGCGGCGGTGAAGCTTTCTTT.

This clonotype was recorded many times. The chain has TRBV20-1 and TRBJ2-7, with no clear D. In germline, CDR1 is DFQATT, CDR2 SNEGSKA (reference sequence). V lost 6 bases and J lost 0, with 15 bases in between. The CDR3 contains 14 residues. The CDR3 DNA sequence: TGCAGTGCCCCCGGGCCCGCCCACTCCTACGAGCAGTACTTC. This sequence encodes CSAPGPAHSYEQYF.

This clonotype came up many times. The chain is built from TRBV7-9 and TRBJ2-1; D possibly uses TRBD1 or TRBD2 (5 bases each). The CDR3 is 14 residues long. The V and J ends lost 5 bases and 9 bases respectively, with 17 bases between them. Germline V gives CDR1 SEHNR, CDR2 FQNEAQ (reference sequence). In nucleotides, the CDR3 is TGTGCCAGCAGCCCCTCAGGGAGCCGCAGTGAGCAGTTCTTC. Translated, it gives CASSPSGSRSEQFF.

This clonotype was seen ten or more times. DNA of the CDR3: TGTGCCTGGAGTGTAGGCTCTTACGATGAGCAGTTCTTC. This gives the protein CAWSVGSYDEQFF. This chain uses TRBV30 with TRBJ2-1; D not resolved. Germline-derived CDR1 and CDR2 are GTSNPN and SVGIG (reference sequence). The CDR3 length is 13 residues. Trimming left V 0 bases short and J 8 bases short, with 11 bases between.